Only one count was recorded for the clone carrying this T cell receptor (beta chain). Its antigen is not identified. This entry comes from a study of EBV T-cell therapy then PD-1 blockade in nasopharyngeal carcinoma. Treatment defined: AdE1-LMPpoly-expanded autologous EBV-specific T-cell therapy followed by anti-PD-1 nivolumab. CDR1 is MNHEY, CDR2 SMNVEV, per germline (reference sequence). The V and J ends lost 2 bases and 4 bases respectively, with 11 bases between them. The CDR3 consists of 15 residues. Clones were read by immunoSEQ multiplex PCR, and TCRdb kept only the in-frame ones, dropping some. The sample has about 22,000 clones; 82% are singletons.

The source is a man aged 35 to 55 with nasopharyngeal carcinoma. The specimen was CD8+ T cells from blood, collected at day -245 from a patient whose treatment included autologous EBV-specific T cells and nivolumab. V and J are TRBV27 and TRBJ2-2; weak D call: TRBD2 (6 bases). Here the CDR3 reads CASSLTRRGTGELFF. The CDR3 DNA reads as TGTGCCAGCAGTTTAACGAGGAGGGGCACCGGGGAGCTGTTTTTT.